This TCR beta chain originates from a study of CD8+ T cells in alopecia areata. Study results and limitations: Patients showed less clear TCR sequence sharing than mice, possibly partly because of HLA diversity.

This clone was counted ten times or more. The antigen is not known. Extracted from the samples, RNA was reverse transcribed into cDNA to serve as the sequencing template. Clones were read by immunoSEQ multiplex PCR, and TCRdb kept only the in-frame ones, dropping some. The table includes roughly 64,000 clones, roughly 46% detected once. Lesional scalp punch biopsies and peripheral blood were collected from alopecia areata patients. T lymphocytes (CD4+ and CD8+) were sorted from PBMCs. This clonotype was sampled from a human donor with alopecia areata. The sample taken for sequencing was NKG2D-low CD8+ T cells sorted from blood.

The CDR3, as DNA: TGTGCCAGCAGTGACAAAGCGGGGGGCGCAGATACGCAGTATTTT. This codes for CASSDKAGGADTQYF. The chain links TRBV6-4 to TRBJ2-3, with 9 bases fitting TRBD2. Germline V gene sequence: CDR1 MRHNA, CDR2 SNTAGT. The CDR3 consists of 15 residues. J gave up 4 bases and V 2 bases, and 4 bases lay outside the gene matches.